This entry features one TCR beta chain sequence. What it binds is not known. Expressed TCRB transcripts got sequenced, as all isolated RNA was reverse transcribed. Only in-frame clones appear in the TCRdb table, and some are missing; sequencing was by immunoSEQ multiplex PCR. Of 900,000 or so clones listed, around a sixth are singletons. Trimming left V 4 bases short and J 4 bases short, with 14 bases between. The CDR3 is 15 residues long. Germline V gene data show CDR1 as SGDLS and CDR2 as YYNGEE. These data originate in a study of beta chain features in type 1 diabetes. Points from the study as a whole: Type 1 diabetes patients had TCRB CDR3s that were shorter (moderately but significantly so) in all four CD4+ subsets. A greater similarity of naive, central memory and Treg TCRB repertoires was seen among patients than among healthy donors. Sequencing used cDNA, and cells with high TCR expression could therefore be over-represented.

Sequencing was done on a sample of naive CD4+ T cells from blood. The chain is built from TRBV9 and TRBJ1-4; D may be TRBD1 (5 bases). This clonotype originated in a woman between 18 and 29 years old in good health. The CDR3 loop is CASSPRQTVNEKLFF. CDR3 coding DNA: TGTGCCAGCAGCCCACGACAGACTGTTAATGAAAAACTGTTTTTT.